This T cell receptor beta chain was found in a study of T cell responses to AZD1222 COVID-19 vaccine. The data were produced by immunoSEQ multiplex PCR, yet TCRdb's version contains in-frame clones alone and is incomplete. The sample yields 95,000 to 100,000 clones, 80% to 90% seen once. The CDR3 runs to 12 residues. The germline V gene has CDR1 SQVTM and CDR2 ANQGSEA. Trimming pared 6 bases from V and 4 bases from J, leaving 12 bases between. Pooling of second doses given at about 4 or about 12 weeks was done. The chain couples TRBV29-1 to TRBJ2-5, with D possibly TRBD2 on 7 matching bases. This TCR was recovered from an adult who received the AZD1222 COVID-19 vaccine. The source was peripheral blood, collected 28 days after the second AZD1222 dose. The CDR3 sequence is CSVAGGAETQYF. DNA for the CDR3: TGCAGCGTCGCTGGGGGGGCAGAGACCCAGTACTTC.